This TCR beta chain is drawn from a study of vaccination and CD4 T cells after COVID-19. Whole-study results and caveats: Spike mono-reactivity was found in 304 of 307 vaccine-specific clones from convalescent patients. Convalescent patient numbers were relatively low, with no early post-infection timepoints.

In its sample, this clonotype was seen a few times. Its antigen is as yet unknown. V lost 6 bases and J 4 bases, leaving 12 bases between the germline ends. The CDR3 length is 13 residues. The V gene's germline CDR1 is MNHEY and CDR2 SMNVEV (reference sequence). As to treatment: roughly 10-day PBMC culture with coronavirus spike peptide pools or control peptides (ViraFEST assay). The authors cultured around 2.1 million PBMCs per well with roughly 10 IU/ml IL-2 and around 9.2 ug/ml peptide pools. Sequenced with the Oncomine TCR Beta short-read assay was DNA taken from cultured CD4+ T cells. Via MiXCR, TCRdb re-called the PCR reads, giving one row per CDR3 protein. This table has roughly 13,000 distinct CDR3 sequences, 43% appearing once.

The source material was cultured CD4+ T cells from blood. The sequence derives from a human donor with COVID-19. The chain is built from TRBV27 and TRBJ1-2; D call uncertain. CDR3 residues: CASSVAGPYGYTF. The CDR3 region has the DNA TGTGCCAGCAGCGTGGCAGGTCCCTATGGCTACACCTTC.